The 6 T cell receptor beta chains in this list originate from one sample, sequenced in a study of CD8 T cells in Susac syndrome. Roughly 0.5 to 1 ug RNA was reverse transcribed with random hexamers. TCRdb independently ran MiXCR on the immunoSEQ multiplex PCR reads; one entry per CDR3 protein. The table shows about 440,000 distinct CDR3 sequences, with about 85% occurring only once. Input material: CD8+ T cells from PBMCs. The receptor source for this set is a human donor with multiple sclerosis.

V is TRBV11-3 and J is TRBJ2-2; D is possibly TRBD2 (7 bases). The CDR3 sequence is 17 residues long. Germline loops: CDR1 SGHNT, CDR2 YENEEA. The ends were cut back, 4 bases at V and 5 bases at J, with 20 bases in the middle. This chain's CDR3 is CASSSPGGEGHTGELFF. The CDR3 coding sequence is TGTGCCAGCAGCTCCCCCGGAGGGGAGGGACATACCGGGGAGCTGTTTTTT.

V gene TRBV27 combines with J gene TRBJ2-7; D unclear. The CDR3 consists of 15 residues. V lost 5 bases, J lost 0 bases, and 14 bases lay in between. Looked up from germline, CDR1 is MNHEY and CDR2 is SMNVEV (reference sequence). Here the CDR3 DNA reads TGTGCCAGCAGTCCCGTCGACGGGTCCTCCTACGAGCAGTACTTC. Its translation: CASSPVDGSSYEQYF.

The V call is TRBV4-1, the J call TRBJ2-2; TRBD1 agrees at 7 bases. V was clipped by 5 bases and J by 1 base; unmatched bases: 4. Germline-derived CDR1 and CDR2 are MGHRA and YSYEKL. The CDR3 covers 15 residues. The CDR3 sequence is CASSIRQGNTGELFF. CDR3 bases: TGCGCCAGCAGCATAAGACAGGGGAACACCGGGGAGCTGTTTTTT.

The V gene is TRBV6-5, the J gene TRBJ2-2; 7 bases map to TRBD2. The CDR3 is 17 residues long. V lost 2 bases and J lost 0; bases outside the gene matches: 6. Germline V gene sequence: CDR1 MNHEY, CDR2 SVGAGI. The CDR3 reads CASSYGIGGANTGELFF. The CDR3 region has the DNA TGTGCCAGCAGTTACGGGATTGGGGGGGCGAACACCGGGGAGCTGTTTTTT.

V gene TRBV6-2 or TRBV6-3 combines with J gene TRBJ1-1; D is possibly TRBD1 (5 bases). The CDR3 consists of 17 residues. V was pared by 2 bases and J by 0 bases, with 16 bases between. CDR1 is MNHEY and CDR2 is SVGEGT in the germline V gene. CDR3 sequence: CASSYTLGTAMNTEAFF. The CDR3 DNA reads as TGTGCCAGCAGTTACACCCTGGGGACTGCCATGAACACTGAAGCTTTCTTT.

The rearrangement links TRBV21-1 to TRBJ2-6; the table's TRBD1 call for D was not verified on the DNA. TRBV21-1 is labeled a pseudogene. This CDR3 comprises 19 residues. CDR3 residues: CASSNWDRGQFTGANVLTF. The DNA of the CDR3 is TGTGCCAGCAGCAACTGGGACAGGGGGCAATTTACTGGGGCCAACGTCCTGACTTTC.